The 22 T cell receptor beta chains below come from one sample, sequenced in a study of T cells in Graves' hyperthyroidism and ophthalmopathy. It was RNA transcripts that yielded the amplified TCR beta CDR3 regions. The HTBI primer set served for first-round RT-PCR of the TCR CDR3. TCRdb reprocessed the multiplex PCR reads via MiXCR and lists one record per CDR3 protein. In the table there are almost 350,000 distinct CDR3 sequences, around a sixth of which are singletons. Input material: blood. All receptors come from a woman in her thirties or forties with Graves' ophthalmopathy.

Remarks on this clonotype: A much larger clone sits a single nucleotide away, making a read error possible. The chain couples TRBV5-1 to TRBJ2-7, with D maybe TRBD2 (6 bases). The germline gives CDR1 SGHRS, CDR2 YFSETQ. This CDR3 comprises 15 residues. V shed 5 bases and J shed 1 base, with 16 bases lying between them. The CDR3 loop is CASSHGPGTSYEQYF. CDR3 nucleotide sequence: TGCGCCAGCAGTCATGGCCCCGGGACTTCCTACGAGCAGTACTTC.

This clonotype was seen repeatedly, ten times or more. The chain employs TRBV28 and TRBJ2-5, with D unclear. This CDR3 is 16 amino acids long. The germline gives CDR1 MDHEN, CDR2 SYDVKM. The V gene lost 3 bases and the J gene lost 5 bases, with 19 bases spanning the gap. DNA of the CDR3: TGTGCCAGCAGTTTTCCGTCTTCGGAGTTTAGGGAGACCCAGTACTTC. It is translated as CASSFPSSEFRETQYF.

This clonotype was seen ten or more times. V is TRBV5-6 and J is TRBJ1-2; D is ambiguous. Germline V gene lookup returns CDR1 SGHDT and CDR2 YYEEEE. CDR3 size: 13 residues. The V and J ends lost 0 bases and 8 bases respectively, with 11 bases between them. The CDR3 DNA is TGTGCCAGCAGCTTGGGAGGAGGCGTAGGCTACACCTTC. This gives the protein CASSLGGGVGYTF.

This clonotype appeared many times. This rearrangement joins TRBV27 to TRBJ1-2; D gene ambiguous. Germline loops: CDR1 MNHEY, CDR2 SMNVEV (reference sequence). Deletions cut 6 bases from V and 4 bases from J, with 15 bases between. The CDR3 is 14 residues long. In DNA, the CDR3 is TGTGCCAGCAGGGAGAATGAAGTGTCCTATGGCTACACCTTC. It codes for CASRENEVSYGYTF.

This clonotype has ten or more counts. The V and J genes are TRBV20-1 and TRBJ2-7; 7 bases align to TRBD2. From germline, CDR1 is DFQATT and CDR2 SNEGSKA (reference sequence). The J segment lost 2 bases and the V segment lost 6 bases, leaving 7 bases of the junction unmatched. The CDR3 has 13 amino acids. CDR3 nucleotide sequence: TGCAGTGCCCCGGGACTAAACCCCTACGAGCAGTACTTC. This encodes CSAPGLNPYEQYF.

This clonotype was counted ten times or more. The chain joins TRBV7-6 to TRBJ2-7; 7 bases fit TRBD1. CDR3 size: 16 residues. The V gene end was trimmed by 5 bases and the J gene end by 3 bases; junction bases not matched to a gene: 13. Germline loops: CDR1 SGHVS, CDR2 FNYEAQ. The chain's CDR3 is CASSPRGRTVNYEQYF. CDR3 DNA sequence: TGTGCCAGCAGCCCAAGGGGGCGGACAGTAAACTACGAGCAGTACTTC.

In its sample, this clonotype was seen many times. The chain joins TRBV10-3 to TRBJ2-2; D is possibly TRBD2 (6 bases). Germline V gene data show CDR1 as ENHRY and CDR2 as SYGVKD. The CDR3 has 18 residues. Trimming stripped 4 bases from V and 3 bases from J, with 21 bases between. CDR3 DNA: TGTGCCATCAGTGCTTCTTCACTTAGTAGCGGTGACACCGGGGAGCTGTTTTTT. Translating gives CAISASSLSSGDTGELFF.

This clonotype was seen repeatedly, ten times or more. The rearrangement uses TRBV4-3 and TRBJ2-7; D might be TRBD1 (5 bases). Trimming shortened V by 4 bases and J by 3 bases, and 10 bases separated the two germline ends. The CDR3 runs 13 residues. Germline CDR1 is LGHNA and CDR2 is YSLEER. The CDR3 coding sequence is TGCGCCAGCAGCCGACAGCGAGGCTACGAGCAGTACTTC. Protein: CASSRQRGYEQYF.

This clonotype was recorded many times. In DNA form, the CDR3 reads TGCGCCATCCCGGAGGGCTCCCGCTCCTACGAGCAGTACTTC. This translates into CAIPEGSRSYEQYF. The genes are TRBV10-1 and TRBJ2-7, with D possibly TRBD2 on 6 matching bases. CDR1 WNHNN and CDR2 SYGVQD come from the germline V gene (reference sequence). This CDR3 is 14 amino acids long. The V gene lost 10 bases and the J gene lost 0 bases, with 16 bases spanning the gap.

This clonotype showed up many times. The V gene is TRBV7-9, the J gene TRBJ1-2, with D perhaps matching TRBD1 (6 bases). The V gene lost 2 bases and the J gene lost 0 bases, with 13 bases spanning the gap. This CDR3 has 16 amino acids. Germline-derived CDR1 and CDR2 are SEHNR and FQNEAQ (reference sequence). The CDR3 loop is CASSLSGAGANYGYTF. The CDR3 nucleotides read TGTGCCAGCAGCTTATCCGGGGCAGGGGCTAACTATGGCTACACCTTC.

This clonotype was picked up many times. The chain couples TRBV4-3 to TRBJ1-1; the D is unclear. The V end lost 4 bases, the J end lost 6 bases, and 9 bases lay between the germline ends. CDR3 size: 12 residues. The germline V gene has CDR1 LGHNA and CDR2 YSLEER. CDR3 DNA: TGCGCCAGCAGCCCAGGAAGCGCTGAAGCTTTCTTT. It yields the protein CASSPGSAEAFF.

This clonotype has at least ten counts. This rearrangement joins TRBV6-1 to TRBJ2-7; 9 bases align to TRBD1. CDR3 length: 15 amino acids. After removal of 1 base from V and 1 base from J, the junction contained 2 bases not matched to a gene. The germline CDR1 and CDR2 sequences are MNHNS and SASEGT. The CDR3 nucleotides are TGTGCCAGCAGTGAAGACGGGACAGGGTCCTACGAGCAGTACTTC. It encodes CASSEDGTGSYEQYF.

This clonotype was seen repeatedly, ten times or more. At one boundary the junction diverges from the germline segment, which might be a read error. The rearrangement uses TRBV6-2 or TRBV6-3 and TRBJ1-3; the D is unclear. The CDR3 covers 12 residues. Germline V lookup: CDR1 MNHEY, CDR2 SVGEGT. The CDR3 protein is CAGSYSGNTIYF. The DNA for the CDR3 is TGTGCCGGCAGTTATTCTGGAAACACCATATATTTT.

There are many counts of this clonotype. The rearrangement links TRBV9 to TRBJ2-7; no reliable D call. CDR1 is SGDLS, CDR2 YYNGEE, per germline. The V end was cut by 0 bases, the J end by 3 bases, with 7 bases between. This CDR3 is 13 amino acids long. The CDR3 reads CASSVGPNYEQYF. As DNA, the CDR3 is TGTGCCAGCAGCGTAGGCCCAAACTACGAGCAGTACTTC.

This clonotype was counted ten times or more. The V gene is TRBV11-2, the J gene TRBJ1-1, with 7 bases that match TRBD1. V shed 2 bases, J shed 10 bases, and the junction held 4 bases outside the gene matches. There are 12 residues in the CDR3. CDR1 is SGHAT and CDR2 is FQNNGV in the germline V gene. CDR3 region: CASSLLQGGAFF. In nucleotides, the CDR3 is TGTGCCAGCAGCTTACTGCAGGGGGGAGCTTTCTTT.

The table lists this clonotype with many counts. The chain couples TRBV6-2 or TRBV6-3 to TRBJ2-1; perhaps TRBD1 as D (6 bases). This CDR3 is built from 12 residues. Trimming took off 8 bases at V and 4 bases at J, with 9 bases between the two ends. CDR1 and CDR2 (germline): MNHEY, SVGEGT. The CDR3 reads CASRDIYNEQFF. The CDR3 bases are TGTGCCAGCCGGGACATATACAATGAGCAGTTCTTC.

This clonotype occurred many times. The gene calls are TRBV12-3 or TRBV12-4 and TRBJ2-7; D uncertain. Trimming removed 8 bases from V and 2 bases from J, with 13 bases in between. This CDR3 is built from 13 residues. The CDR3 here is CASSNRYPYEQYF. CDR3 nucleotides: TGTGCCAGCTCGAATAGGTATCCCTACGAGCAGTACTTC.

The sample holds many counts of this clonotype. V usage is TRBV4-1 and J usage is TRBJ1-1; possibly TRBD1 for D (6 bases). CDR3 length equals 16 residues. Trimming removed 0 bases at V and 5 bases at J, with 16 bases between. Per the germline V gene, CDR1 is MGHRA and CDR2 is YSYEKL. CDR3 coding DNA: TGCGCCAGCAGCCAAGATCCTGGGGGCATTTTAACTGAAGCTTTCTTT. Residues: CASSQDPGGILTEAFF.

This clonotype was recorded a few times. This sequence joins TRBV4-1 and TRBJ1-5; TRBD1 agrees at 10 bases. CDR1 is MGHRA and CDR2 is YSYEKL in the germline V gene. V dropped 3 bases and J dropped 3; count of bases not matched to a gene: 8. The CDR3 runs to 17 residues. Here the CDR3 DNA reads TGCGCCAGCAGCCATTCAGACAGGGGGCGAGTCAATCAGCCCCAGCATTTT. This sequence encodes CASSHSDRGRVNQPQHF.

This clonotype showed up just a few times. The chain has TRBV13 and TRBJ1-1; D call uncertain. CDR1 PRHDT and CDR2 FYEKMQ come from the germline V gene (reference sequence). The CDR3 has 15 amino acids. The germline V and J ends were trimmed by 5 bases and 0 bases, with 13 bases remaining between them. In DNA, the CDR3 is TGTGCCAGCAGCCCCTCGGACGTATTGAACACTGAAGCTTTCTTT. Protein sequence: CASSPSDVLNTEAFF.

This clonotype was seen repeatedly, ten times or more. This sequence joins TRBV28 and TRBJ1-4; D gene ambiguous. V lost 7 bases and J lost 1, with 13 bases in between. This CDR3 comprises 15 residues. Germline CDR1 MDHEN, CDR2 SYDVKM. The CDR3: CASKKSTGTNEKLFF. The CDR3 nucleotides are TGTGCCAGCAAAAAAAGCACGGGAACTAATGAAAAACTGTTTTTT.

This clonotype was counted ten times or more. This chain links TRBV15 with TRBJ1-5; D call uncertain. Trimming stripped 8 bases from V and 4 bases from J, with 9 bases between. The CDR3 sequence is 12 residues long. The V gene's germline CDR1 is LNHNV and CDR2 YYDKDF (reference sequence). The CDR3 DNA reads as TGTGCCACCCGCCGGCAGAATCAGCCCCAGCATTTT. Its translation: CATRRQNQPQHF.